This T cell receptor beta chain was retrieved from a study of CD8 T cells in Susac syndrome (dated by TCRdb to 2018 to 2020). In terms of the full investigation: The study used repertoire sequencing to test whether antigen drove CD8+ T cell activation and differentiation in Susac syndrome. CD8+ T cell repertoire clonality was compared between more than 9 healthy donors, around 14 Susac syndrome patients and approximately 15 multiple sclerosis patients.

As encoded in the germline V gene, CDR1 is MNHNS while CDR2 is SASEGT. Compared with germline, V lacks 6 bases and J lacks 8 bases; bases without a gene match: 18. The CDR3 measures 18 amino acids from cysteine to phenylalanine. The read is trimmed to its CDR3 DNA, 54 bases read in frame from base 1. Findings and caveats that apply to the study as a whole: The number of individuals in the TCR sequencing and HLA analysis was recognized as being relatively small.

This clonotype was observed a handful of times. The target of this receptor is not known. No much larger clone exists at a distance of one base, and base qualities are not known. Peripheral blood CD8+ and CD4+ T cells from healthy donors, Susac syndrome patients and multiple sclerosis patients were profiled using high-throughput TCR beta sequencing. Treatment-naive patients with stable or active relapsing-remitting disease fulfilling revised McDonald criteria were used as multiple sclerosis controls. Bulk CD8+ and CD4+ T cells were purified by magnetic negative isolation, while CD8+ TEMRA cells were enriched using FACS. Blood was collected in EDTA tubes and processed within 24 hours, with PBMCs isolated through density gradient centrifugation. PBMCs intended for TCR sequencing were cryopreserved in liquid nitrogen and were subsequently thawed in a 37 degrees C water bath. Purity of sorted or isolated CD4+, CD8+ and CD8+ TEMRA cells was at least 90%.

RNA was extracted using the RNeasy kit, and roughly 0.45 to 1 microgram was reverse transcribed with random hexamers. The immunoSEQ multiplex PCR assay, which covers 54 Vbeta and 13 Jbeta segments, was used to amplify TCR beta CDR3 regions. To correct PCR amplification bias, a synthetic template baseline was used for both primer optimization and computational correction. The authors' analysis ran thus. Reads were annotated to V, D and J genes per IMGT and analyzed with immunoSEQ Analyzer, keeping only productive sequences. Clonality was calculated as one minus the Shannon entropy normalized by log2 of the number of productive unique sequences. For each patient and control, public and private clones were evaluated among the 100 most prevalent clones. A clone was defined as Susac-specific if it was absent from the healthy and MS cohorts, from approximately 980 published viral clones and from other ImmuneACCESS disease sequences. TCRdb handled the public reads itself, with Q25 trimming in fastp and clone calling in MiXCR, and kept productive beta chains. Each record represents a unique CDR3 protein, reported with the most common genes and DNA among its rows. TCRdb's processing, not the authors', yielded these V and J calls. In all, the sample holds about 300,000 distinct CDR3 sequences, and over 75% of those were seen once. The top ten clones comprise around 0.2% of the sample.

The rearrangement joined TRBV6-1 to TRBJ2-1, and 11 bases in between align with TRBD2. Sequenced material: CD8+ T cells from PBMCs. This receptor was taken from a human donor with multiple sclerosis. The CDR3 region: CASSGPSMLAGGPHEQFF. The bases read TGTGCCAGCAGCGGACCCTCAATGCTAGCGGGAGGCCCCCATGAGCAGTTCTTC.